What follows describes a single T cell receptor beta chain. This sample was taken from a study of T-cell memory formation after mild COVID-19. TCRdb reprocessed the 5' RACE reads with MiXCR, giving one entry per CDR3 protein. In the table there are nearly 250,000 distinct CDR3 sequences, over 15% of which are singletons. V was clipped by 0 bases and J by 0 bases, with 6 bases between them. CDR1 and CDR2 from the germline V gene are KGHSH and LQKENI. The CDR3 sequence is 15 residues long. The receptor was derived from an adult woman who had mild COVID-19 (a few samples of this study predate the infection). Cell type and time point are not known. The chain couples TRBV18 to TRBJ1-3; D is undetermined. The source material was PBMCs or a T cell subset sorted from them (not recorded which). DNA of the CDR3: TGTGCCAGCTCACCACCAAGTTCCTCTGGAAACACCATATATTTT. Its protein product is CASSPPSSSGNTIYF.